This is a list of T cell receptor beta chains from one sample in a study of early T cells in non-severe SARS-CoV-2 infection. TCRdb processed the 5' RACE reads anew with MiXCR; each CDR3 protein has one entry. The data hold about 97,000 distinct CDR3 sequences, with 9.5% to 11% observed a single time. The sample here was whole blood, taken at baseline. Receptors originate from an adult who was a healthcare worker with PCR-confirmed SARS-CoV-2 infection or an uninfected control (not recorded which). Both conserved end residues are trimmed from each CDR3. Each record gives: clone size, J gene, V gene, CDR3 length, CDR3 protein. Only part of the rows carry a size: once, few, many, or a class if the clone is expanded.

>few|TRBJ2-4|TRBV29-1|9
SVETQGRVY
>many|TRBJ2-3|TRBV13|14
ASSLGTGTHTDTQY
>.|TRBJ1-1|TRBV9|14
ASSVSGQGMNTEVF
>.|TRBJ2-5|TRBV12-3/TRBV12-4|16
ASSLDPHGLARAETQY
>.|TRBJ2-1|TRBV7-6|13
ASSLDGLVENEQF
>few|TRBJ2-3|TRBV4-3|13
ASSQVAGSTDTQY
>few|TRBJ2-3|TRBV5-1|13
ASSLAGQHTDTQY
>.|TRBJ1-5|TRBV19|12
ASSGTGLNQPQH
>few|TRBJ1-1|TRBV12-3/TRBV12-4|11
ASRWDSNTEAF
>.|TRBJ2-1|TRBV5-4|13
ASSRTSGSRGEQF
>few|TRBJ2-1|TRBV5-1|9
ASSRLDKQF
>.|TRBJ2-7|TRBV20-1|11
SARDGGSYEQY
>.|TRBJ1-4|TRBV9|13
ASSVGGYPNEKLF
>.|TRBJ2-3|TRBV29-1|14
SVWLAGGTSTDTQY
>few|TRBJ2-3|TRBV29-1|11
SAGTGRTDTQY
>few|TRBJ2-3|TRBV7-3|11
ASSQAHTDTQY
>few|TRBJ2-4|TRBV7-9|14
ASSLDPTSGRDIQY
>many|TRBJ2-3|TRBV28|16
ASSLMGTGSGSTDTQY
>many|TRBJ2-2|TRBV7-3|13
ASSAGTVNTGELF
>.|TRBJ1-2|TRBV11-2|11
ASSAGRERGYT
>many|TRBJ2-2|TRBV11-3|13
ASQPGPASTGELF
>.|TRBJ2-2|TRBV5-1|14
ASSLRGQGNTGELF
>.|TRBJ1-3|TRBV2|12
ASSFGTSGNTIY
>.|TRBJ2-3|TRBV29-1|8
SVFRDTQY
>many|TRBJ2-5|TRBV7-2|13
ASSQYQGASKTQY
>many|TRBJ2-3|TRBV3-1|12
ASSLGLAGDTQY
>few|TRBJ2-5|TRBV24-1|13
ATSDRGLLQETQY
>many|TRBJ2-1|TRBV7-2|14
ASSYLGPDLGAEQF
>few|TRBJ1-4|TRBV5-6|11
ASSLATGEKLF
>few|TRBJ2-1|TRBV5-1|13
ASSLLADSYNEQF
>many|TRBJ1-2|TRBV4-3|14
ASSQDRGGVNYGYT
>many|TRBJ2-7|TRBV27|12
ASSLFGTRYEQY
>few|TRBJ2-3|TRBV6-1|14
ASSEGQLLGTDTQY
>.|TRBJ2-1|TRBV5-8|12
ASSKGHAYNEQF
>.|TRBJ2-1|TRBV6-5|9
ASRDFHEQF
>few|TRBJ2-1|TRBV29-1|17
SVEDTFGLAGGNVNEQF
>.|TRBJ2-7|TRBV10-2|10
ASTQPPYEQY
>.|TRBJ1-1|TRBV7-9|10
ASTLGGTEAF
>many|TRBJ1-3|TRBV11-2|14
ASSLGTDLSGNTIY
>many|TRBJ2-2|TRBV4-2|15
ASSQDGRLAEAGELF
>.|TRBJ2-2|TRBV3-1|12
ASSLDTNTGELF
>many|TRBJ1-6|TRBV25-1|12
ASSEPRGPSPLH
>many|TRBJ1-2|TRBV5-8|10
ASSYRQHGYT
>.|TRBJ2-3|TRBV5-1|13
ASSRGGRSTDTQY
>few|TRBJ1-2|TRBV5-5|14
ASRPQTGGDTGGYT
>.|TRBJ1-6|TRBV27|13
ASSLMWRTDSPLH